This T cell receptor (beta chain) is drawn from a study of CD4+ T cells in melanoma. General study results and limits: Reportedly, melanoma neoantigen-specific CD4+ T cells showed varied differentiation states. CD8+ T cell, macrophage and B cell function reportedly correlated with neoantigen-specific CD4+ T cells.

Per germline, CDR1 GTSNPN and CDR2 SVGIG (reference sequence). The CDR3 is 17 residues long. The V end lost 5 bases, the J end lost 0 bases, and 17 bases lay between the germline ends. Regarding this clone: What it binds is unknown.

Assay: immunoSEQ multiplex PCR; the TCRdb copy retains only in-frame clones and omits some. Of around 10,000 clones in the sample, around 63% were seen once. The chain has TRBV30 and TRBJ2-6; TRBD1 or TRBD2 may be the D gene (5 bases each). Sample: cells from a culture (not recorded whether cultured in vitro). The source of this sequence is a human donor with melanoma. CDR3 sequence reads: CAWDYRRVSSGANVLTF. The CDR3 DNA sequence: TGTGCCTGGGACTACAGGAGAGTAAGCTCTGGGGCCAACGTCCTGACTTTC. Supplemented by reference TRBV30 and TRBJ2-6, the full variable domain reads SQTIHQWPATLVQPVGSPLSLECTVEGTSNPNLYWYRQAAGRGLQLLFYSVGIGQISSEVPQNLSASRPQDRQFILSSKKLLLSDSGFYLCAWDYRRVSSGANVLTFGAGSRLTVL.